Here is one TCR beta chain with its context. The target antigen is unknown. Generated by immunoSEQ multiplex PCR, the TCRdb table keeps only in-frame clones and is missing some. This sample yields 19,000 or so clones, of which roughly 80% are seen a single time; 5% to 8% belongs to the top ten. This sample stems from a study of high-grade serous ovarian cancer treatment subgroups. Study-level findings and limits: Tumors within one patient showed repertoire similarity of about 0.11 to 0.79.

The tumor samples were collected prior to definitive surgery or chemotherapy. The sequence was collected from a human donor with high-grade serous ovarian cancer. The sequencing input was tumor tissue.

The CDR3 DNA follows: TGCGCCAGCAGCCTAGCTGGGACAGAGAGCTCTGGGGCCAACGTCCTGACTTTC. Protein product: CASSLAGTESSGANVLTF. V gene TRBV4-3 combines with J gene TRBJ2-6; 7 positions match TRBD1. Per the germline V gene, CDR1 is LGHNA and CDR2 is YSLEER. The V gene end was trimmed by 4 bases and the J gene end by 0 bases; junction bases not matched to a gene: 9. The CDR3 is 18 residues long.